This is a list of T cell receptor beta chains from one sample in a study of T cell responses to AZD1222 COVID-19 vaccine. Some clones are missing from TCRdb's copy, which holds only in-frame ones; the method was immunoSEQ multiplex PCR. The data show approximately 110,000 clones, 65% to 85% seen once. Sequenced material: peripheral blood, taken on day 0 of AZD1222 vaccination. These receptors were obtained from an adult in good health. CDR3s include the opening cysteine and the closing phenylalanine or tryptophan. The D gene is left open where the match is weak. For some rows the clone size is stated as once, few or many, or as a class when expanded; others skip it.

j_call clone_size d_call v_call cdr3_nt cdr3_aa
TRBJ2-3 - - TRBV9 TGTGCCAGCAGCGTAGATGGTGGCAGCACAGATACGCAGTATTTT CASSVDGGSTDTQYF
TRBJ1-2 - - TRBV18 TGTGCCAGCTCACCACAGCGGACTCCAGTATACACCTTC CASSPQRTPVYTF
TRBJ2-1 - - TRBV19 TGTGCCAGTAGTGTTACGCCTGCCGGCTCCTACAATGAGCAGTTCTTC CASSVTPAGSYNEQFF
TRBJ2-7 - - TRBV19 TGTGCCAGTAGCCGATCGACGCTTTTTAGGACCCACGAGCAGTACTTC CASSRSTLFRTHEQYF
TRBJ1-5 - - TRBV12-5 TGTGCTAGTGGTCCCGGGACCGATAGCAATCAGCCCCAGCATTTT CASGPGTDSNQPQHF
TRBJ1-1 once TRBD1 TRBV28 TGTGCCAGCACTGAAGGGGGCAGGTTGGGCACTGAAGCTTTCTTT CASTEGGRLGTEAFF
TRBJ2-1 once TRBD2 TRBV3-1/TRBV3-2 TGTGCCAGCAGTCTAGCGGGGACCAATGAGCAGTTCTTC CASSLAGTNEQFF
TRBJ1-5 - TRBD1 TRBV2 TGTGCCAGCGATGGGACAGGGGCTAATCAGCCCCAGCATTTT CASDGTGANQPQHF
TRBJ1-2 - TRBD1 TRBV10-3 TGTGCCATCAGCTTAGGACAGGGTCGGCCCACTTATGGCTACACCTTC CAISLGQGRPTYGYTF
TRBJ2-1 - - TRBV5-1 TGCGCCAGCAGCACAGGGTTTCAGAGCTCCTACAATGAGCAGTTCTTC CASSTGFQSSYNEQFF
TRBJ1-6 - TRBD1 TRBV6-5 TGTGCCAGCAGTTACACAGGGGCTTACCATTCACCCCTCCACTTT CASSYTGAYHSPLHF
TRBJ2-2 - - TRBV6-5 TGTGCCACCCGACAGGCTTTGAACACCGGGGAGCTGTTTTTT CATRQALNTGELFF
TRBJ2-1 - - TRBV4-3 TGCGCCAGCAGCCCCGGGACACTGGGCTACAATGAGCAGTTCTTC CASSPGTLGYNEQFF
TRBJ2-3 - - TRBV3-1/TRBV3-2 TGTGCCAGCAGCCAAGTTGGAAATACGCAGTATTTT CASSQVGNTQYF
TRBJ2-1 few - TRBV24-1 TGTGCCACCAGTGATTTGACAGCGGGTAACAATGAGCAGTTCTTC CATSDLTAGNNEQFF
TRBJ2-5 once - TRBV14 TGTGCCAGCAGCTCCTGGACGGAAGGAGAGACCCAGTACTTC CASSSWTEGETQYF
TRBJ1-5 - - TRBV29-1 TGCAGCGCTGTGGGGGAGCAGGGGTTCGGTCAGCCCCAGCATTTT CSAVGEQGFGQPQHF
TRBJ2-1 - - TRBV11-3 TGTGCCAGCAGTTTGGATGGGTGGAATGAGCAGTTCTTC CASSLDGWNEQFF
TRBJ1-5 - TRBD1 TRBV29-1 TGCAGCGTCGGGGACAGGGATCAGCCCCAGCATTTT CSVGDRDQPQHF
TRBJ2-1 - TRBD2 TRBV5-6 TGTGCCAGCAGCCGAACTAGCGGGGGCTACAATGAGCAGTTCTTC CASSRTSGGYNEQFF
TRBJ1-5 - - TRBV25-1 TGTGCCAGCAGTGAATGGGGGAATCAGCCCCAGCATTTT CASSEWGNQPQHF
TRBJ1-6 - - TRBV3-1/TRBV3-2 TGTGCCAGCAGCCTCCGGAATTCACCCCTCCACTTT CASSLRNSPLHF
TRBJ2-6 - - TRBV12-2 TGTGCAAGTCGCTTAGGGGGACTCCAGACTTACTCTGGGGCCAACGTCCTGACTTTC CASRLGGLQTYSGANVLTF
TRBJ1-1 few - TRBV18 TGTGCCAGCTCACCAGTCGACAGAGGGAACACTGAAGCTTTCTTT CASSPVDRGNTEAFF
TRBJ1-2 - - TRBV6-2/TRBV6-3 TGTGCCAGCAGCTCCCCCCGGTTGGGCTATGGCTACACCTTC CASSSPRLGYGYTF
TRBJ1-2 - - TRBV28 TGTGCCAGCAGTCGCCCGAGGGGGACCCTCTTCGATGGCTACACCTTC CASSRPRGTLFDGYTF
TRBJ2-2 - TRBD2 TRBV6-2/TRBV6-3 TGTGCCAGCAGTTCGCCGGGACTAGCGAACACCGGGGAGCTGTTTTTT CASSSPGLANTGELFF
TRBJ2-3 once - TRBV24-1 TGTGCCACCAGTGATGTGGTCACCGGGGATACGCAGTATTTT CATSDVVTGDTQYF
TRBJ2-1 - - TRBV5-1 TGCGCCAGCAGCTTGGAGGGTAGCTGGAATGAGCAGTTCTTC CASSLEGSWNEQFF
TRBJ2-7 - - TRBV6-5 TGTGCCAGCAGTTACCGAGGACAAATGGGCTACGAGCAGTACTTC CASSYRGQMGYEQYF
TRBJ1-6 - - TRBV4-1 TGCGCCAGCAGCCAAGATTCCCAGGCCGACTATAATTCACCCCTCCACTTT CASSQDSQADYNSPLHF